A selection of T cell receptor beta chains follows, all from one sample in a study of T-cell memory formation after mild COVID-19. TCRdb reprocessed the 5' RACE reads with MiXCR, giving one entry per CDR3 protein. The sample carries over 500,000 distinct CDR3 sequences, around a sixth recorded once. Sequenced sample: PBMCs or a T cell subset sorted from them (not recorded which). The receptors stem from an adult woman who had mild COVID-19 (a few samples of this study predate the infection). Cell type and time point are not known. CDR3s include the opening cysteine and the closing phenylalanine or tryptophan. D genes are given only for firm matches. Clone size is shown for a subset of rows, as once, few, many or a class of expanded clone.

>TRBJ2-3|.|TRBD2|TRBV15
TGTGCCACCAGCAGGGCTAGCGGGATGGGCACAGATACGCAGTATTTT
CATSRASGMGTDTQYF
>TRBJ2-7|.|.|TRBV12-3/TRBV12-4
TGTGCCAGCAGTTACACCCTGGGGAACGAGCAGTACTTC
CASSYTLGNEQYF
>TRBJ2-3|many|.|TRBV7-9
TGTGCCAGCAGCTCAGCCGGGACTCCCGGAGGAGATACGCAGTATTTT
CASSSAGTPGGDTQYF
>TRBJ1-2|.|.|TRBV20-1
TGCAGTGCTGAGACAAGGGGTTTATATGGCTACACCTTC
CSAETRGLYGYTF
>TRBJ1-2|few|TRBD1|TRBV19
TGTGCCAGTAGCACAGGACAGGGGGCAGCTGATGGCTACACCTTC
CASSTGQGAADGYTF
>TRBJ1-5|.|.|TRBV20-1
TGCAGTGCTAGGGGGTTGAGCAATCAGCCCCAGCATTTT
CSARGLSNQPQHF
>TRBJ2-7|.|.|TRBV2
TGTGCCAGCAGACCCCTCTTAGTGCGGAGGGGTGACGAGCAGTACTTC
CASRPLLVRRGDEQYF
>TRBJ2-2|.|.|TRBV7-9
TGTGCCAGCAGCCCCGACTGGGGAAGCGGGTATAGGACCGGGGAGCTGTTTTTT
CASSPDWGSGYRTGELFF
>TRBJ1-1|few|.|TRBV29-1
TGCAGCACGTACGGGGGTGTCATGAACACTGAAGCTTTCTTT
CSTYGGVMNTEAFF
>TRBJ2-3|.|.|TRBV18
TGTGCCAGCTCACCTGGACTACCCAGCACAGATACGCAGTATTTT
CASSPGLPSTDTQYF
>TRBJ2-7|few|.|TRBV5-1
TGCGCCAGCAGCCCCCAGGGTGGCGGGCCCTACGAGCAGTACTTC
CASSPQGGGPYEQYF
>TRBJ2-7|.|TRBD1|TRBV5-4
TGTGCCAGCAGCCGTCCACAGGGGAGCTCCTACGAGCAGTACTTC
CASSRPQGSSYEQYF
>TRBJ2-5|few|.|TRBV20-1
TGCAGTGTTCCGAGGTCGGGGACCCTCCAAGAGACCCAGTACTTC
CSVPRSGTLQETQYF
>TRBJ2-2|few|TRBD2|TRBV3-1
TGTGCCAGCAGCCAATTCAGCGGGGGGGCCTCCGGGGAGCTGTTTTTT
CASSQFSGGASGELFF
>TRBJ2-3|few|.|TRBV5-1
TGCGCCAGCAGTAGGGGGATGAGCACAGATACGCAGTATTTT
CASSRGMSTDTQYF
>TRBJ2-1|few|.|TRBV3-1
TGTGCCAGCAGCCAGCAGACTAGCAATGAGCAGTTCTTC
CASSQQTSNEQFF
>TRBJ2-4|few|.|TRBV9
TGTGCCAGCAGCGGGACGGAGAGATACATTCAGTACTTC
CASSGTERYIQYF
>TRBJ2-5|.|TRBD2|TRBV30
TGTGCCTGGCTGAACGTAGCGGGGGGCCAAGAGACCCAGTACTTC
CAWLNVAGGQETQYF
>TRBJ1-2|few|TRBD1|TRBV27
TGTGCCAGCAGCCGGACAGGCGGTATCTACACCTTC
CASSRTGGIYTF
>TRBJ2-5|few|TRBD2|TRBV11-2
TGTGCCAGCAGCTTAGGAGGGGGACTAGCGGGAGGAGAGACCCAGTACTTC
CASSLGGGLAGGETQYF
>TRBJ1-1|few|TRBD1|TRBV6-5
TGTGCCAGCAACCCTACAGGGGGCCTCACTGAAGCTTTCTTT
CASNPTGGLTEAFF
>TRBJ2-5|few|TRBD1|TRBV10-3
TGTGCCATCAGTGACCCCCGGGACAGGGGACAAGAGACCCAGTACTTC
CAISDPRDRGQETQYF
>TRBJ2-3|few|TRBD1|TRBV9
TGTGCCAGCAGCATCCGACAGGGCCCAGATACGCAGTATTTT
CASSIRQGPDTQYF
>TRBJ1-2|few|.|TRBV7-9
TGTGCCAGCAGCCCAACGGCAGGGAATAGGCGTGGTGGCTACACCTTC
CASSPTAGNRRGGYTF
>TRBJ2-7|.|TRBD2|TRBV10-3
TGTGCCATCAGTGAGCACGGGGGGAACTCTTCCTACGAGCAGTACTTC
CAISEHGGNSSYEQYF
>TRBJ1-4|few|.|TRBV30
TGTGCCTGGAGTAAGAGTTGGGGAGTCGAAAAACTGTTTTTT
CAWSKSWGVEKLFF
>TRBJ2-3|.|TRBD2|TRBV10-3
TGTGCCATGAGCGGGGGGACAGATACGCAGTATTTT
CAMSGGTDTQYF
>TRBJ2-7|few|.|TRBV28
TGTGCCAGCAGTTTATGGACAGAGCAGTACTTC
CASSLWTEQYF
>TRBJ1-2|.|TRBD1|TRBV7-8
TGTGCCAGCAGCTTAGCCCCCGGGACAGAGGGCATCTATGGCTACACCTTC
CASSLAPGTEGIYGYTF
>TRBJ2-1|few|TRBD2|TRBV9
TGTGCCAGCAGCGTAGGGGGCGGGAGTGGGCACAATGAGCAGTTCTTC
CASSVGGGSGHNEQFF